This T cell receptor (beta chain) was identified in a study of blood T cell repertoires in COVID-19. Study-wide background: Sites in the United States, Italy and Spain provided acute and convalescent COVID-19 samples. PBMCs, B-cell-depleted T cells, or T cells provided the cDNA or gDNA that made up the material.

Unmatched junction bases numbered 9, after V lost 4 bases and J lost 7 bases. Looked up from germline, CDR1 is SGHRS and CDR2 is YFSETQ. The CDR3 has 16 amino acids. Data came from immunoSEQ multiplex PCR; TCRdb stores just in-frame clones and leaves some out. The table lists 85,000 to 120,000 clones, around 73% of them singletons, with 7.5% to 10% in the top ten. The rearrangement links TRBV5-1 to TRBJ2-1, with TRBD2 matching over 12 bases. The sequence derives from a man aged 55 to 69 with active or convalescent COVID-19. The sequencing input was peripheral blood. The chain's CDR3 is CASSGTGTSGFNEQFF. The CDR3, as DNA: TGCGCCAGCAGCGGGACCGGGACTAGCGGGTTTAATGAGCAGTTCTTC. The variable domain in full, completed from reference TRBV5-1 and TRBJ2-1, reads KAGVTQTPRYLIKTRGQQVTLSCSPISGHRSVSWYQQTPGQGLQFLFEYFSETQRNKGNFPGRFSGRQFSNSRSEMNVSTLELGDSALYLCASSGTGTSGFNEQFFGPGTRLTVL.